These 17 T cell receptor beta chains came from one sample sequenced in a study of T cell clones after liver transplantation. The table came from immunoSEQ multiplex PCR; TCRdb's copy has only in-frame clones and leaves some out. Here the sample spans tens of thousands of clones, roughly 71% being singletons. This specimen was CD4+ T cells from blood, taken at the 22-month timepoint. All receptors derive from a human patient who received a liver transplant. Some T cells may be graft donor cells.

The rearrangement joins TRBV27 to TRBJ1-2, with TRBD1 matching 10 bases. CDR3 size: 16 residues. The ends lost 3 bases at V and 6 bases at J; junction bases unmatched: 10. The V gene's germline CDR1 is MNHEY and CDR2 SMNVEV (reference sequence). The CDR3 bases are TGTGCCAGCAGTTTCAACCGGGACAGGGGTGATAATGGCTACACCTTC. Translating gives CASSFNRDRGDNGYTF.

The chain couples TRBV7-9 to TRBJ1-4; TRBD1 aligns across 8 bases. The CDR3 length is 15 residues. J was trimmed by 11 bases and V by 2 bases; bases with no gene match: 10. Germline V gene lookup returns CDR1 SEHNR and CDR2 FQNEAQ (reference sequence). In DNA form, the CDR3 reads TGTGCCAGCAGCTTACTAGGGGACAGGAAGGCCAAACTGTTTTTT. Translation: CASSLLGDRKAKLFF.

As DNA, the CDR3 is TGTGCCAGCAGCCAAGAAACAGGCACGAGCTCCTACAATGAGCAGTTCTTC. This sequence encodes CASSQETGTSSYNEQFF. This chain links TRBV4-2 with TRBJ2-1; D may be TRBD1 (5 bases). CDR3 length: 17 residues. In germline, CDR1 is LGHNA, CDR2 YNFKEQ. The V end was cut by 0 bases, the J end by 0 bases, with 12 bases between.

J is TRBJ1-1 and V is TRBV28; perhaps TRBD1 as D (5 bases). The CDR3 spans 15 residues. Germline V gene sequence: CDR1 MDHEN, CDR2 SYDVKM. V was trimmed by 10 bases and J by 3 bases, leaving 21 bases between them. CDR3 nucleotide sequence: TGTGCCACCTCGTTGGGGACGTTGTACGACACTGAAGCTTTCTTT. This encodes CATSLGTLYDTEAFF.

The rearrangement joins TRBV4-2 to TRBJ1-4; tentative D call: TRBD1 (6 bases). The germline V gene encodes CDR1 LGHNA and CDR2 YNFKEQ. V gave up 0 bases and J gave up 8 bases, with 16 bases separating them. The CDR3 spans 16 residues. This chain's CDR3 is CASSQETAQGREKLFF. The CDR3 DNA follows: TGTGCCAGCAGCCAAGAGACGGCCCAGGGGCGGGAAAAACTGTTTTTT.

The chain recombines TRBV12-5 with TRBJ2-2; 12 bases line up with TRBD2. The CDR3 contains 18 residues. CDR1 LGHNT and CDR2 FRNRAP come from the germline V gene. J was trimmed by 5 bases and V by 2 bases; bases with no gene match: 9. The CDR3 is CASGLRLAGAGRTGELFF. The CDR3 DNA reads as TGTGCTAGTGGTTTGAGACTAGCGGGGGCCGGGAGGACCGGGGAGCTGTTTTTT.

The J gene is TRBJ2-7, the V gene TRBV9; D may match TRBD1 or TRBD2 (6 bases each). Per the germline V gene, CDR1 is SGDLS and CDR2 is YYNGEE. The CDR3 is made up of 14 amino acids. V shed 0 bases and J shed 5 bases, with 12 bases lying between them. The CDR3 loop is CASSVEGGLDEQYF. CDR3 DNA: TGTGCCAGCAGCGTAGAAGGGGGACTCGACGAGCAGTACTTC. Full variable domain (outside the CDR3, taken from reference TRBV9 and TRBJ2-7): DSGVTQTPKHLITATGQRVTLRCSPRSGDLSVYWYQQSLDQGLQFLIQYYNGEERAKGNILERFSAQQFPDLHSELNLSSLELGDSALYFCASSVEGGLDEQYFGPGTRLTVT.

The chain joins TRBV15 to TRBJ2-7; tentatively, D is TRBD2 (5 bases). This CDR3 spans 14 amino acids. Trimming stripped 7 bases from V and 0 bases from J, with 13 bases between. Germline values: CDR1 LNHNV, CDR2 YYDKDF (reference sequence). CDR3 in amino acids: CATKVTGSSYEQYF. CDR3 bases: TGTGCCACCAAGGTGACGGGGAGCTCCTACGAGCAGTACTTC.

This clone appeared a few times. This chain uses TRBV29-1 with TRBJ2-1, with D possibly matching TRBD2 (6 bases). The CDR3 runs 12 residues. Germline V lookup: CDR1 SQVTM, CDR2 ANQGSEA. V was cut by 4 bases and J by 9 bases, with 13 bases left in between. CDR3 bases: TGCAGCGTTGGTGTAGCGGTAAGTGAGCAGTTCTTC. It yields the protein CSVGVAVSEQFF.

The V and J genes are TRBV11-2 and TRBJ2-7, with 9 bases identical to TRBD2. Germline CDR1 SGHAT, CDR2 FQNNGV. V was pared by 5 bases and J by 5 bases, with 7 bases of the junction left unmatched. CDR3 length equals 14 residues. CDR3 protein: CASSAGLANDEQYF. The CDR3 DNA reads TGTGCCAGCAGCGCAGGACTAGCGAACGACGAGCAGTACTTC.

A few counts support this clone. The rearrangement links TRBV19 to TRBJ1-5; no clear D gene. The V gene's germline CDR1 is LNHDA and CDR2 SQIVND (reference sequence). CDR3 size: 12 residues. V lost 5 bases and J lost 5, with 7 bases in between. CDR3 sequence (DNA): TGTGCCAGTAGTGTCACGTATCAGCCCCAGCATTTT. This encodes CASSVTYQPQHF.

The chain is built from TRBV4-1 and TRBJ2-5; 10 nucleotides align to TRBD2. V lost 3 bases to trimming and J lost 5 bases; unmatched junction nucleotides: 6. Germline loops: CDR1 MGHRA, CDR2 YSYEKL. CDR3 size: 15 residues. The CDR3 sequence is CASSHEAGGPETQYF. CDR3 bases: TGCGCCAGCAGCCATGAAGCGGGGGGGCCTGAGACCCAGTACTTC.

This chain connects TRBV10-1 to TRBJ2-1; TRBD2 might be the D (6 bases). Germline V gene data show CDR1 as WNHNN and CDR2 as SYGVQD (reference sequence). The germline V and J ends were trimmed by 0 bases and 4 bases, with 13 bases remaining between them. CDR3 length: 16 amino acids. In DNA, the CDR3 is TGCGCCAGCAGTGAGTCAGGAGGGACGGGATACAATGAGCAGTTCTTC. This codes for CASSESGGTGYNEQFF.

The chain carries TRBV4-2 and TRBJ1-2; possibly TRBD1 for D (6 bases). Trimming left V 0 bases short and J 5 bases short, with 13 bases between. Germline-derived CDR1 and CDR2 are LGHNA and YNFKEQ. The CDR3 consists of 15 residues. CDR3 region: CASSQDEGQHYGYTF. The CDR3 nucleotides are TGTGCCAGCAGCCAAGATGAAGGACAGCATTATGGCTACACCTTC.

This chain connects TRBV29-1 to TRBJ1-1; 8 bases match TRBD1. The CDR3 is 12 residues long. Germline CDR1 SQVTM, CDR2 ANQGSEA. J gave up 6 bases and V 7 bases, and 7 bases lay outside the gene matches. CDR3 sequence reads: CSETGETPEAFF. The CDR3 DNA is TGCAGCGAGACAGGGGAAACCCCTGAAGCTTTCTTT. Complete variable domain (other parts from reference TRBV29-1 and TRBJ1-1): SAVISQKPSRDICQRGTSLTIQCQVDSQVTMMFWYRQQPGQSLTLIATANQGSEATYESGFVIDKFPISRPNLTFSTLTVSNMSPEDSSIYLCSETGETPEAFFGQGTRLTVV.

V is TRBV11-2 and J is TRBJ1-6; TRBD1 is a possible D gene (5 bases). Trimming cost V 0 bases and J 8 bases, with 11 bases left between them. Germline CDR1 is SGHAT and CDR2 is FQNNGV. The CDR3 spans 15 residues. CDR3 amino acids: CASSLESGADSPLHF. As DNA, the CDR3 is TGTGCCAGCAGCTTAGAATCTGGGGCGGATTCACCCCTCCACTTT.

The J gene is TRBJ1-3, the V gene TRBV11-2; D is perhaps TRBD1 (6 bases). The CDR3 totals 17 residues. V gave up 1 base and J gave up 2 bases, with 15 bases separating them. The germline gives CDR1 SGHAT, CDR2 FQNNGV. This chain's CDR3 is CASSLVLRQGPGNTIYF. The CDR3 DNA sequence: TGTGCCAGCAGCTTAGTCCTACGTCAGGGGCCTGGAAACACCATATATTTT.